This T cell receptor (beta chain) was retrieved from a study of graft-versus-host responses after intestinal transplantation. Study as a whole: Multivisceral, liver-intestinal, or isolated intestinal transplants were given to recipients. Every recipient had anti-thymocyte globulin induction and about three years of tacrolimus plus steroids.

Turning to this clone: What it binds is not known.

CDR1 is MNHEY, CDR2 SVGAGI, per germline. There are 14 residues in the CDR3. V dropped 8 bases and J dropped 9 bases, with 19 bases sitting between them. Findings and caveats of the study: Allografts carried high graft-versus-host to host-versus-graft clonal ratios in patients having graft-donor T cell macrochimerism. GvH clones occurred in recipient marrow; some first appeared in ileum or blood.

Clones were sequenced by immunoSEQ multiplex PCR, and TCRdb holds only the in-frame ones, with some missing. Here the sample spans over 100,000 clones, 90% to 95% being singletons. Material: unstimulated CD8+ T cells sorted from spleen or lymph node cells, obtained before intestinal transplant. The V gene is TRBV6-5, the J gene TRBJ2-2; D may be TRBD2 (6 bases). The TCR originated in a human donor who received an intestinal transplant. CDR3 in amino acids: CASRSSGGHRELFF. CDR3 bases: TGTGCCAGCCGTAGTAGCGGAGGGCACCGGGAGCTGTTTTTT.